Following are 5 T cell receptor beta chains from one sample sequenced in a study of long-term antiretroviral therapy in people with HIV. They ran version v3.0 of the immunoSEQ assay at survey level. The protocol was immunoSEQ multiplex PCR, while the TCRdb copy is restricted to in-frame clones and leaves out a portion. Of 20,000 to 25,000 clones listed, approximately 77% were seen once; the top ten hold roughly a tenth. Sequencing used unsorted PBMCs, obtained 2.4 to 2.5 years after starting antiretroviral therapy. These receptors came from a man aged 40-49 years with HIV.

The chain is built from TRBV5-6 and TRBJ2-2; perhaps TRBD1 as D (6 bases). The CDR3 runs to 13 residues. Germline lookup yields CDR1 SGHDT and CDR2 YYEEEE. The V end was cut by 3 bases, the J end by 6 bases, with 9 bases between. The CDR3 DNA follows: TGTGCCAGCAGCTGGACAGTTCCCGGGGAGCTGTTTTTT. This gives the protein CASSWTVPGELFF.

The gene calls are TRBV7-2 and TRBJ2-7, with D perhaps assigned TRBD1 or TRBD2 (6 bases each). Deletions cut 1 base from V and 2 bases from J, with 9 bases between. The CDR3 is made up of 14 amino acids. Germline V gene sequence: CDR1 SGHTA, CDR2 FQGNSA. The CDR3 nucleotides read TGTGCCAGCAGCTTAGGTGGGGGGCCCTACGAGCAGTACTTC. It encodes CASSLGGGPYEQYF.

The chain combines TRBV2 with TRBJ2-3; D not resolved. V shed 2 bases and J shed 2 bases, with 2 bases lying between them. The CDR3 is 12 residues long. Germline lookup yields CDR1 SNHLY and CDR2 FYNNEI. CDR3: CASSEFTDTQYF. CDR3 nucleotides: TGTGCCAGCAGTGAATTCACAGATACGCAGTATTTT.

The genes are TRBV6-6 and TRBJ2-7, with 7 bases identical to TRBD1. This CDR3 region has 12 residues. CDR1 is MNHNY and CDR2 is SVGAGI in the germline V gene (reference sequence). The V and J ends lost 6 bases and 4 bases, in that order; junction bases with no gene match: 3. The CDR3 is CASRRQGYEQYF. Written as DNA, the CDR3 is TGTGCCAGCAGACGACAGGGATACGAGCAGTACTTC.

The chain joins TRBV7-3 to TRBJ2-7, with 10 nucleotides matching TRBD2. This CDR3 comprises 20 residues. Losses at the gene ends were 1 base for V and 0 bases for J; bases not matched to a gene: 15. The V gene's germline CDR1 is SGHTA and CDR2 FQGTGA. CDR3 region: CASSLKGYGGLAGGSYEQYF. The CDR3 coding sequence is TGTGCCAGCAGCTTAAAGGGCTACGGTGGTTTAGCGGGAGGCTCCTACGAGCAGTACTTC.